This T cell receptor beta chain was captured by sequencing in a study of cytomegalovirus exposure and HLA in healthy donors. Study in general: An earlier analysis found some 100 million unique TCR beta sequences from approximately 170 million T cells. There were 350 to 400 genotyped donors. Of these, roughly 80% fell in the genetic ancestry cluster associated with self-reported Caucasian donors.

The CDR3 loop spans 19 amino acids. PCR amplification relied on 60 Vbeta primers (plus 13 Jbeta primers). The data were produced by immunoSEQ multiplex PCR, yet TCRdb's version contains in-frame clones alone and is incomplete. Among more than 130,000 clones listed, about 78% were seen once. The TCR was taken from a male donor in good health and CMV-seronegative. V is TRBV1 and J is TRBJ2-1; the table's D call, TRBD2, has no DNA check behind it. TRBV1 is a known pseudogene. The sequenced material came from PBMCs. DNA for the CDR3: TGCATAACGTCTCCGGGACTAGCGGGGTACCCTAACTCCTACAATGAGCAGTTCTTC. Translating gives CITSPGLAGYPNSYNEQFF.